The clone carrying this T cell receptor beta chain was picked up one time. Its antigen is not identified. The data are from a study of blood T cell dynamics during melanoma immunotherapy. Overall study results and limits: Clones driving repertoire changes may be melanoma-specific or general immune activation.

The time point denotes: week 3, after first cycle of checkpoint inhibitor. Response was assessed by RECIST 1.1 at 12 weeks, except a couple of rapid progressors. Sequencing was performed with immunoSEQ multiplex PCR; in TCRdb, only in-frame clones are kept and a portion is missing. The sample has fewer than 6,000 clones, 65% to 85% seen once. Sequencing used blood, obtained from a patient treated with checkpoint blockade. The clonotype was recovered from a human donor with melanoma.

In DNA, the CDR3 is TGTGCCAGCAGCTTGGGTGGGCGGACATATGGCTACACCTTC. This sequence encodes CASSLGGRTYGYTF. The chain has TRBV28 and TRBJ1-2; weak D call: TRBD1 (5 bases). V lost 6 bases and J lost 5, with 16 bases in between. The germline V gene encodes CDR1 MDHEN and CDR2 SYDVKM. The CDR3 contains 14 residues.